This T cell receptor beta chain stems from a study of blood T cell repertoires in COVID-19. On the study more broadly: COVID-19 samples from acute and convalescent phases originated in the United States, Italy and Spain.

In the case of this clone: Other DNA sequences in this sample translate to the same CDR3.

Trimming left V 5 bases short and J 2 bases short, with 9 bases between. The CDR3 is 13 residues long. Germline CDR1 SGHTA, CDR2 FQGTGA. Method: immunoSEQ multiplex PCR; TCRdb's copy keeps in-frame clones and lacks some. The sample carries about 170,000 clones, 70% to 85% recorded once. This clonotype originated in a woman aged 40 to 50 with COVID-19, enrolled during active disease. Material: peripheral blood. The rearrangement links TRBV7-3 to TRBJ1-2; weak D call: TRBD1 (6 bases). The CDR3 region has the DNA TGTGCCAGCAGCCCGGACAGAAACTATGGCTACACCTTC. Translated: CASSPDRNYGYTF.